This TCR beta chain was identified during a study of cytomegalovirus exposure and HLA in healthy donors. 60 Vbeta and 13 Jbeta primers were used in PCR. Some clones are missing from TCRdb's copy, which holds only in-frame ones; the method was immunoSEQ multiplex PCR. Here the sample spans about 140,000 clones, 70% to 85% being singletons. This clone was seen more than once but under ten times. The CDR3 contains 14 residues. CDR1 and CDR2 (germline): SGHTA, FQGNSA. V was cut by 0 bases and J by 5 bases, with 10 bases left in between. This receptor was identified in a woman aged 55-70 years in good health and CMV-seropositive. Material for sequencing was PBMCs. This chain links TRBV7-2 with TRBJ1-2; D uncertain. The CDR3 DNA reads as TGTGCCAGCAGCTTAGCCCCGGGAGATTATGGCTACACCTTC. Its protein product is CASSLAPGDYGYTF.